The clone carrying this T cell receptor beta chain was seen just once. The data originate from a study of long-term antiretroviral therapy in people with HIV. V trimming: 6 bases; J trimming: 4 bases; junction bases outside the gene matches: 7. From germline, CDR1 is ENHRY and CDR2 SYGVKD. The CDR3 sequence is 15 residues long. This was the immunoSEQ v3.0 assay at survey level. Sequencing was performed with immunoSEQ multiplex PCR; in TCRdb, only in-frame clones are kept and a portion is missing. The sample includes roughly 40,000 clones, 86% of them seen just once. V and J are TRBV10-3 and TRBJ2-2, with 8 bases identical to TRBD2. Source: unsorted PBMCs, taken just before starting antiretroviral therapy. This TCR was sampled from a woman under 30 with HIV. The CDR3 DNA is TGTGCCATCAGAGCCCTAGCGGGTGGCACCGGGGAGCTGTTTTTT. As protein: CAIRALAGGTGELFF.